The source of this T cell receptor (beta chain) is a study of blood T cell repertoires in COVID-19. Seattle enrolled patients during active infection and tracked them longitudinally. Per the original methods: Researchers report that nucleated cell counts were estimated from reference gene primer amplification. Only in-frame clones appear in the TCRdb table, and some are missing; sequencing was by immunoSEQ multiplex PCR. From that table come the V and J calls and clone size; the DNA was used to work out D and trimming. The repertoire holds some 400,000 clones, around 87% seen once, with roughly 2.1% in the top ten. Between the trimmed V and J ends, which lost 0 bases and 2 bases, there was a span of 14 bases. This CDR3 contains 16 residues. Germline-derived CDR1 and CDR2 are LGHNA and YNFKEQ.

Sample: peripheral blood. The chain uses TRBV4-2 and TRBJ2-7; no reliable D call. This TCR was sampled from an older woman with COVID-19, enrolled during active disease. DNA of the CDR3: TGTGCCAGCAGCCAAGATGAAAACAGCCCAACCTACGAGCAGTACTTC. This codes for CASSQDENSPTYEQYF.